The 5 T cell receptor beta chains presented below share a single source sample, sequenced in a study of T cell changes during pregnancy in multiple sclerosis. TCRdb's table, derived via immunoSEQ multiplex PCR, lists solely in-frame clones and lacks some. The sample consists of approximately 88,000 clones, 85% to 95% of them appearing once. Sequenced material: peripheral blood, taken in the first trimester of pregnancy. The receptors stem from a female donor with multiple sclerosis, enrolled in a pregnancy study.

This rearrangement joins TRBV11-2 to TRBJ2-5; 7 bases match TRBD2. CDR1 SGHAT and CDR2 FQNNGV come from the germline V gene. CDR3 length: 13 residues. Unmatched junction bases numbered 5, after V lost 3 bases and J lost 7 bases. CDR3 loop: CASSLGGWGTQYF. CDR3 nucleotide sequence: TGTGCCAGCAGCTTGGGGGGGTGGGGGACCCAGTACTTC.

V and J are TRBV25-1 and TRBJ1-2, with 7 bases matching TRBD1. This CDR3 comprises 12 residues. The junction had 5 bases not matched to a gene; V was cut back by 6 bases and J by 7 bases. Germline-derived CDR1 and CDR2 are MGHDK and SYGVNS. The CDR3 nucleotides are TGTGCCAGCAGGTCAGGGGGTAGTGGCTACACCTTC. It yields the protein CASRSGGSGYTF.

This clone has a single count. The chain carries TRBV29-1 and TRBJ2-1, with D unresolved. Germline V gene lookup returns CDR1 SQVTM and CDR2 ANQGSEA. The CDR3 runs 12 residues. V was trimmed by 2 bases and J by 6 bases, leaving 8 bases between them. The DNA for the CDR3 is TGCAGCGTTGAAATAGTTACCAATGAGCAGTTCTTC. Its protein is CSVEIVTNEQFF.

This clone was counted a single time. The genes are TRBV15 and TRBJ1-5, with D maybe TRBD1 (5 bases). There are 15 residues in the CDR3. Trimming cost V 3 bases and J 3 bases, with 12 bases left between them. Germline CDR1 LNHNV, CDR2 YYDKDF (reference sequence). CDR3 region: CATSREQAPNQPQHF. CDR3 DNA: TGTGCCACCAGCAGGGAACAGGCCCCCAATCAGCCCCAGCATTTT. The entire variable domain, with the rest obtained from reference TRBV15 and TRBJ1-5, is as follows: DAMVIQNPRYQVTQFGKPVTLSCSQTLNHNVMYWYQQKSSQAPKLLFHYYDKDFNNEADTPDNFQSRRPNTSFCFLDIRSPGLGDTAMYLCATSREQAPNQPQHFGDGTRLSIL.

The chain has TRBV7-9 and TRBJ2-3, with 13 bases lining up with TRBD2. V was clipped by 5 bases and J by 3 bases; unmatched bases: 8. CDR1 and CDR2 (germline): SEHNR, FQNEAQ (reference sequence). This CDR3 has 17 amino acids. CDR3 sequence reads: CASSPPGLAGHTDTQYF. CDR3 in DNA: TGTGCCAGCAGCCCCCCGGGACTAGCGGGACATACAGATACGCAGTATTTT.